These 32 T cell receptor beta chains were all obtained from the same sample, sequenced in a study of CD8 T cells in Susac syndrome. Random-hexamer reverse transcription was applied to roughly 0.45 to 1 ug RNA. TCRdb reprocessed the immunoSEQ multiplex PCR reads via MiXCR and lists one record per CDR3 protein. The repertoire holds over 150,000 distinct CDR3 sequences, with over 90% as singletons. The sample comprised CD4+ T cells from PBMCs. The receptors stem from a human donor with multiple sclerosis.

The chain's CDR3 is CASSLEGQGAFF. CDR3 nucleotides: TGTGCCAGCAGCTTAGAGGGACAGGGAGCTTTCTTT. The chain joins TRBV7-9 to TRBJ1-1, with 9 bases aligning to TRBD1. The J segment lost 10 bases and the V segment lost 1 base, leaving 1 base of the junction unmatched. CDR1 is SEHNR and CDR2 is FQNEAQ in the germline V gene (reference sequence). The CDR3 length is 12 residues.

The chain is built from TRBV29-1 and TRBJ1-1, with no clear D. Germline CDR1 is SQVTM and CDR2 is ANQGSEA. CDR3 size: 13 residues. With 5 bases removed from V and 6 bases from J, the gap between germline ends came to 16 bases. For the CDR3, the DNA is TGCAGCGTTCTTGCTCCAGTAGTCGCTGAAGCTTTCTTT. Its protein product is CSVLAPVVAEAFF.

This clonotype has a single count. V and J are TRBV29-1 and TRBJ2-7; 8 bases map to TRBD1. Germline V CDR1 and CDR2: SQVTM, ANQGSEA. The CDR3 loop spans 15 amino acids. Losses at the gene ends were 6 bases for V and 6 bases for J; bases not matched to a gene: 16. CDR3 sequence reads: CSVGITIGTGGEQYF. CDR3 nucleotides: TGCAGCGTCGGCATAACTATCGGGACAGGAGGCGAGCAGTACTTC.

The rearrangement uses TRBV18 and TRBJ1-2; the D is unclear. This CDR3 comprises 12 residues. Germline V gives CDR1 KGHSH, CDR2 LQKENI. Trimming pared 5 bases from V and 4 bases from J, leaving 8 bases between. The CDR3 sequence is CASSTSLYGYTF. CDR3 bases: TGTGCCAGCTCAACCAGCCTCTATGGCTACACCTTC. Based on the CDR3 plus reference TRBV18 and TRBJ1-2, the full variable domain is NAGVMQNPRHLVRRRGQEARLRCSPMKGHSHVYWYRQLPEEGLKFMVYLQKENIIDESGMPKERFSAEFPKEGPSILRIQQVVRGDSAAYFCASSTSLYGYTFGSGTRLTVV.

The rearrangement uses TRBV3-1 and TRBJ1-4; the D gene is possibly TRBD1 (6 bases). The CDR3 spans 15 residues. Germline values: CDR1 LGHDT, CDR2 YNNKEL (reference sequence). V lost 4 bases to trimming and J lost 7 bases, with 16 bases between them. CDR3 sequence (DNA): TGTGCCAGCAGCCCACAGGGAAAGACTGGTGAAAAACTGTTTTTT. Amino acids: CASSPQGKTGEKLFF. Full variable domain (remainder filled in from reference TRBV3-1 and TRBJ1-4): DTAVSQTPKYLVTQMGNDKSIKCEQNLGHDTMYWYKQDSKKFLKIMFSYNNKELIINETVPNRFSPKSPDKAHLNLHINSLELGDSAVYFCASSPQGKTGEKLFFGSGTQLSVL.

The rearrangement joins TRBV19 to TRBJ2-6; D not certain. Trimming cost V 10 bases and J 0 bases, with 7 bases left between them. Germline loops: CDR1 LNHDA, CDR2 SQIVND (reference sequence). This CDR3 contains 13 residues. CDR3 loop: CATTVSGANVLTF. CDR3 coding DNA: TGTGCCACAACTGTCTCTGGGGCCAACGTCCTGACTTTC.

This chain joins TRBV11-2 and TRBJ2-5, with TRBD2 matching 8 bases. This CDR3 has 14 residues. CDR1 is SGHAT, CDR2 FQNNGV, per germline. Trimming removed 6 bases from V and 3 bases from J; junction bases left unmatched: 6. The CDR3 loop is CASSFSGAEETQYF. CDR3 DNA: TGTGCCAGCAGTTTTAGCGGGGCGGAAGAGACCCAGTACTTC.

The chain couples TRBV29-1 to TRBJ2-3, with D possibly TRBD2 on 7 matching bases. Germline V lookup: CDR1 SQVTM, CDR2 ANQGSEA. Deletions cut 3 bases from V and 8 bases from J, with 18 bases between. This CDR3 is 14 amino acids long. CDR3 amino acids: CSVDRGSGTSTQYF. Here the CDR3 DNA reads TGCAGCGTTGATCGCGGGAGCGGGACAAGTACGCAGTATTTT.

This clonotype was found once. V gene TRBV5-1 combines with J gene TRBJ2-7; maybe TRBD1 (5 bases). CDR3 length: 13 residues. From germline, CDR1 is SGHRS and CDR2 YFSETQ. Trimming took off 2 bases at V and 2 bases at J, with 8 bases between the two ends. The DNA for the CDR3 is TGCGCCAGCAGCTTCCAGGGAACCTACGAGCAGTACTTC. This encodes CASSFQGTYEQYF.

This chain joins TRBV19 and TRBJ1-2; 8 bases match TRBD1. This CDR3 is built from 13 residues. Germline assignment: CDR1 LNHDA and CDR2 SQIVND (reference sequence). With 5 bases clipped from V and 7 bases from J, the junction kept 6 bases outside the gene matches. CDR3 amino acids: CASSFVRGPGYTF. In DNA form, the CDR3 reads TGTGCCAGTAGTTTCGTCAGGGGGCCTGGCTACACCTTC.

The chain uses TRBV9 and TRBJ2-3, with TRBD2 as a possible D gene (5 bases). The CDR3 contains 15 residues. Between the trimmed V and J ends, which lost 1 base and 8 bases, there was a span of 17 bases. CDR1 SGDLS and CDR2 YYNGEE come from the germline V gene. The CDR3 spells CASSVLLGIEATQYF. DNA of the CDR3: TGTGCCAGCAGCGTATTACTAGGGATCGAGGCTACGCAGTATTTT.

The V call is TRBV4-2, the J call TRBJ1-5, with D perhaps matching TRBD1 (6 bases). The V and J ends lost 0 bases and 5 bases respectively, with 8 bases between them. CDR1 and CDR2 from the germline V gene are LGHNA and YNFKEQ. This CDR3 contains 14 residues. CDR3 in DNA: TGTGCCAGCAGCCAAGACAGGGGACATCAGCCCCAGCATTTT. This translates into CASSQDRGHQPQHF.

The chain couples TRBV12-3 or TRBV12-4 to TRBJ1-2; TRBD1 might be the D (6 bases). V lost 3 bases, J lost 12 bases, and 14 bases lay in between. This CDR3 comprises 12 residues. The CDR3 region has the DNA TGTGCCAGCAGTTTGGGGGGGCAGGGCCACACCTTC. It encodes CASSLGGQGHTF.

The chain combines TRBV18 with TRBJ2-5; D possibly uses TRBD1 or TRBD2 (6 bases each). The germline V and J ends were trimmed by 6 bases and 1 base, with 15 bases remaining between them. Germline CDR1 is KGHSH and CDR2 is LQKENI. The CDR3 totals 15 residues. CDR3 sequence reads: CASSRRGGLQETQYF. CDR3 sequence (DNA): TGTGCCAGCTCCCGCCGTGGGGGGCTCCAAGAGACCCAGTACTTC.

The chain's CDR3 is CASSGTGLSSYEQYF. In DNA, the CDR3 is TGTGCCAGCAGCGGGACAGGCCTTTCTTCCTACGAGCAGTACTTC. The chain employs TRBV7-9 and TRBJ2-7, with 8 bases aligning to TRBD1. The germline V gene has CDR1 SEHNR and CDR2 FQNEAQ (reference sequence). The J segment lost 1 base and the V segment lost 5 bases, leaving 7 bases of the junction unmatched. The CDR3 is 15 residues long.

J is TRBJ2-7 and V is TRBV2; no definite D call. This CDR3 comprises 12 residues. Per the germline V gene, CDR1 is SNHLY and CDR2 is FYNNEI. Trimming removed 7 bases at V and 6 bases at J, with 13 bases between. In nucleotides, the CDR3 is TGTGCCAGCAACCTGAGTACACGCGAGCAGTACTTC. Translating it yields CASNLSTREQYF. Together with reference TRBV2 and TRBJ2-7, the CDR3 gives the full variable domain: EPEVTQTPSHQVTQMGQEVILRCVPISNHLYFYWYRQILGQKVEFLVSFYNNEISEKSEIFDDQFSVERPDGSNFTLKIRSTKLEDSAMYFCASNLSTREQYFGPGTRLTVT.

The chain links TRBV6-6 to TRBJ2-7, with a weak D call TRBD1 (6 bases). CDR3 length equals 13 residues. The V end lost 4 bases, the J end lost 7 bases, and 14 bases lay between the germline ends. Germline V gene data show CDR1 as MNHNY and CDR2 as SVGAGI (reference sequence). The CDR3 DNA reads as TGTGCCAGCAGTTGGGACAATCGCGGGGAGCAGTACTTC. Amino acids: CASSWDNRGEQYF.

Written as DNA, the CDR3 is TGCAGTGCCATTAGGGACCCTTATTCCTACGAGCAGTACTTC. Encoded protein: CSAIRDPYSYEQYF. The genes are TRBV20-1 and TRBJ2-7; D may match TRBD1 or TRBD2 (5 bases each). Germline CDR1 DFQATT, CDR2 SNEGSKA (reference sequence). The CDR3 runs to 14 residues. V was trimmed by 6 bases and J by 1 base, leaving 16 bases between them.

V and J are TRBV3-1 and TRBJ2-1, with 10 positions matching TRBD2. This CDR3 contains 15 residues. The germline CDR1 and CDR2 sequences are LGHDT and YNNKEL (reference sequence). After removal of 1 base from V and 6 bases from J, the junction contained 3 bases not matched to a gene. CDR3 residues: CASSQGLAGTNEQFF. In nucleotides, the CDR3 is TGTGCCAGCAGCCAAGGACTAGCGGGCACCAATGAGCAGTTCTTC.

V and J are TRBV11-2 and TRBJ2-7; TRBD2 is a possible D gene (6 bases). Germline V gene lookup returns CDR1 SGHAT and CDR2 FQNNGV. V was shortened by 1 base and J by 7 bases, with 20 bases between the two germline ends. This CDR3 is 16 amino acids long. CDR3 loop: CASSLASSGLQGEQYF. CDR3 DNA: TGTGCCAGCAGCTTAGCTTCCTCGGGACTCCAGGGAGAGCAGTACTTC.

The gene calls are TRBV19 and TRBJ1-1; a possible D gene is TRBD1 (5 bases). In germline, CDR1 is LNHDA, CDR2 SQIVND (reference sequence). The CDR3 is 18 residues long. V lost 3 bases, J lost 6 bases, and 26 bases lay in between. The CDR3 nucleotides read TGTGCCAGTAGTATGGAGGTGGGACGGAGAGGGTTCAGACCTGAAGCTTTCTTT. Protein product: CASSMEVGRRGFRPEAFF.

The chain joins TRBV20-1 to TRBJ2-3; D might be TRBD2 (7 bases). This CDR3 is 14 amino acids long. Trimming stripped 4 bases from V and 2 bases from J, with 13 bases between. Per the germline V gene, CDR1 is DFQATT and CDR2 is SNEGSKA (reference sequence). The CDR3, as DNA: TGCAGTGCTAAAGGGGGGGTTTCCACAGATACGCAGTATTTT. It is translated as CSAKGGVSTDTQYF.

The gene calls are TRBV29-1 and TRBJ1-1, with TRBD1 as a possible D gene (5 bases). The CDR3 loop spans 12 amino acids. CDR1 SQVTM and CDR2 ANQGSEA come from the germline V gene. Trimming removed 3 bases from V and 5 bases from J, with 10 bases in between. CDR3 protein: CSVEGDGTEAFF. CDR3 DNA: TGCAGCGTTGAGGGGGATGGGACTGAAGCTTTCTTT.

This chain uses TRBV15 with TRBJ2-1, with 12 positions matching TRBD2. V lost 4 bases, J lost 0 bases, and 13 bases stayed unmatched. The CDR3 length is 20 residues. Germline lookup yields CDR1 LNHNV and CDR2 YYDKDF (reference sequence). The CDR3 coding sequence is TGTGCCACCAGCAACCATGGACTAGCGGGAAAGGCCTTCTCCTACAATGAGCAGTTCTTC. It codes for CATSNHGLAGKAFSYNEQFF.

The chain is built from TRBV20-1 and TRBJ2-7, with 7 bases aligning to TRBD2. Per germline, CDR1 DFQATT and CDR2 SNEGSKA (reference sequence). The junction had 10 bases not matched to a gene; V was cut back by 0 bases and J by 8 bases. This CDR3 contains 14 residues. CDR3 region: CSARDVRGSEKQYF. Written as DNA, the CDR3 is TGCAGTGCTAGAGATGTGCGGGGGTCAGAGAAGCAGTACTTC.

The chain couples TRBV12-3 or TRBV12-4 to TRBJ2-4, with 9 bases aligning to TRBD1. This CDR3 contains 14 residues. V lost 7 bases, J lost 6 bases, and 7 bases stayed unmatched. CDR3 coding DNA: TGTGCCAGCAACAGACAGGGGGAAAGAAACATTCAGTACTTC. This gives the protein CASNRQGERNIQYF.

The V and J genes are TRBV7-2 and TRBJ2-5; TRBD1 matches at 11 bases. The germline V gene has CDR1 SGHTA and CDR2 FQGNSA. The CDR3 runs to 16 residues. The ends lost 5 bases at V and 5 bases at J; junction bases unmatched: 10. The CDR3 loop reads CASSRLGQGARETQYF. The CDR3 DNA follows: TGTGCCAGCAGCCGCCTTGGACAGGGGGCGAGGGAGACCCAGTACTTC.

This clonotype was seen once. The CDR3 nucleotides read TGTGCCTCCGCGAGTGATTATAATTCACCCCTCCACTTT. As protein: CASASDYNSPLHF. This chain connects TRBV30 to TRBJ1-6; D remains ambiguous. Germline values: CDR1 GTSNPN, CDR2 SVGIG (reference sequence). Trimming pared 7 bases from V and 4 bases from J, leaving 11 bases between. The CDR3 is 13 residues long.

The CDR3: CAWSEPFFEAFF. The CDR3 DNA reads TGTGCCTGGAGTGAGCCTTTTTTTGAAGCTTTCTTT. The chain employs TRBV30 and TRBJ1-1; D is unclear. The V gene lost 1 base and the J gene lost 7 bases, with 10 bases spanning the gap. CDR1 and CDR2 (germline): GTSNPN, SVGIG (reference sequence). This CDR3 has 12 residues.

DNA for the CDR3: TGCAGCGTTGCTCCCTTCCTGAGAAGGGGGGCGTATGAGCAGTTCTTC. Its protein is CSVAPFLRRGAYEQFF. J is TRBJ2-1 and V is TRBV29-1; TRBD1 or TRBD2 may be the D gene (6 bases each). The CDR3 length is 16 residues. Per the germline V gene, CDR1 is SQVTM and CDR2 is ANQGSEA. The V end lost 4 bases, the J end lost 8 bases, and 24 bases lay between the germline ends.

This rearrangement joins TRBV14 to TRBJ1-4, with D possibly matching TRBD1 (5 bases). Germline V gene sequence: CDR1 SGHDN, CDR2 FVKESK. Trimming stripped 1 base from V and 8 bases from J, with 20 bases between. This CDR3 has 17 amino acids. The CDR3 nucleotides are TGTGCCAGCAGCCAAGTTCAACCTAGGACCGGGGGAGAAAAACTGTTTTTT. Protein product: CASSQVQPRTGGEKLFF.

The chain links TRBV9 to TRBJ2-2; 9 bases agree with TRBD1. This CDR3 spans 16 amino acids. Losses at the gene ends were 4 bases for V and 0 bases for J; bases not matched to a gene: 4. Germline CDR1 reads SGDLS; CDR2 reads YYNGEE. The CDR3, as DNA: TGTGCCAGCAGCCCGCGGACAGGGGCGAACACCGGGGAGCTGTTTTTT. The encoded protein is CASSPRTGANTGELFF.